Reported below is one T cell receptor beta chain. What it binds is not known. The length of the CDR3 is 16 residues. V was pared by 3 bases and J by 0 bases, with 7 bases of the junction left unmatched. From germline, CDR1 is SGDLS and CDR2 YYNGEE. This specimen belongs to a study of cytomegalovirus exposure and HLA in healthy donors. Findings and limits, study-wide: By a later analysis, the bulk of CMV-associated TCR beta chains appeared HLA-restricted. What a later analysis reportedly showed was that an Asian-associated ancestry cluster had fewer N-insertions than the approximately 700-donor mean.

Primers: 60 Vbeta forward and 13 Jbeta reverse. Produced via immunoSEQ multiplex PCR; TCRdb's table is partial and in-frame only. The table shows about 130,000 clones, with around three quarters occurring only once. The clonotype originates from a woman in her 50s in good health and CMV-seronegative. The rearrangement links TRBV9 to TRBJ1-1; 8 bases are shared with TRBD1. Sequencing used PBMCs. In DNA, the CDR3 is TGTGCCAGCAGCGGTATCTTGGGACAGGTGAACACTGAAGCTTTCTTT. This sequence encodes CASSGILGQVNTEAFF. Together with reference TRBV9 and TRBJ1-1, the CDR3 gives the full variable domain: DSGVTQTPKHLITATGQRVTLRCSPRSGDLSVYWYQQSLDQGLQFLIQYYNGEERAKGNILERFSAQQFPDLHSELNLSSLELGDSALYFCASSGILGQVNTEAFFGQGTRLTVV.